Given below is one TCR beta chain in context. Its target is not known. This sample is drawn from a study of long-term antiretroviral therapy in people with HIV. General study findings and limits: Information on adherence to ART, viral resistance or therapy changes was unavailable.

V was pared by 5 bases and J by 6 bases, with 6 bases between. Per the germline V gene, CDR1 is SNHLY and CDR2 is FYNNEI. The CDR3 is 11 amino acids. Version v3.0 of the immunoSEQ assay ran at survey level. Profiling relied on immunoSEQ multiplex PCR, and the TCRdb table lists in-frame clones only, not all of them. The sample contains roughly 29,000 clones, over 75% of which appear only once. The sequence derives from a man between 40 and 49 years old with HIV. The chain uses TRBV2 and TRBJ2-3, with a weak D call TRBD2 (5 bases). This sample comprised unsorted PBMCs, obtained 3 years after starting antiretroviral therapy. CDR3 protein: CASSREDTQYF. CDR3 sequence (DNA): TGTGCCAGCAGTAGGGAGGATACGCAGTATTTT.